This T cell receptor beta chain appears in the sequencing data of a study of T cells expressing NK-cell markers. The wider study: Among eight sequenced donors, seven carried HCMV seropositivity while one was seronegative. Regarding the study as a whole: Dominant NKG2C+ clonotypes made up about 1.0-7.5% of CD8+ T cells in several donors.

TCRdb reprocessed the 5' RACE reads, keeping one entry per CDR3 protein, no DNA. The sample table includes some 440,000 distinct CDR3 sequences. Looked up from germline, CDR1 is MNHEY and CDR2 is SMNVEV (reference sequence). CDR3 length: 14 amino acids. Remarks on this clonotype: Its specificity is unknown.

The chain carries TRBV27 and TRBJ2-1; TCRdb picks TRBD2, but there is no DNA to check that call. The TCR was taken from a woman in her fifties or sixties in good health. Material for sequencing was blood T cells: a sorted CD56 or NKG2C T cell subset, CD4+ or CD8+ T cells, or bulk PBMC T cells (not recorded which). The CDR3 sequence: CASTLAGGDNEQFF.